This T cell receptor (beta chain) was retrieved from a study of tumor and adjacent non-tumor tissue in lung cancer. RNA was extracted from bulk tissue without any cell sorting. This clonotype was counted many times. Its target is not known. Three rounds of nested PCR, following a modified ARM-PCR protocol, produced the TCRbeta library. Using its own MiXCR run on the multiplex PCR reads, TCRdb lists one record per CDR3 protein. The sample yields around 200,000 distinct CDR3 sequences, about two thirds seen once. The study's findings and limits: Patients with more diverse tumor TCRs had worse survival.

This TCR was sampled from a man between 60 and 75 years old with non-small cell lung cancer. What was sequenced was lung tumor tissue.

This chain's CDR3 is CASKSEPATSTDTQYF. CDR3 bases: TGTGCCAGCAAATCGGAGCCAGCCACTAGCACAGATACGCAGTATTTT. The chain combines TRBV6-1 with TRBJ2-3; no firm D call. The CDR3 length is 16 residues. Per germline, CDR1 MNHNS and CDR2 SASEGT. Trimming shortened V by 7 bases and J by 0 bases, and 17 bases separated the two germline ends.